The clone carrying this T cell receptor (beta chain) appeared many times. These data are taken from a study of T cells in Graves' hyperthyroidism and ophthalmopathy. Using RNA transcripts as the source, TCR beta CDR3 regions were amplified. First-round RT-PCR with HTBI primers amplified the TCR CDR3 region. TCRdb used MiXCR to reprocess the multiplex PCR reads, holding one entry per CDR3 protein. The sample carries about 530,000 distinct CDR3 sequences, about 15% recorded once. The CDR3 has 16 residues. V was clipped by 2 bases and J by 7 bases; unmatched bases: 11. Germline V lookup: CDR1 SGHTA, CDR2 FQGNSA.

The rearrangement uses TRBV7-2 and TRBJ2-1, with TRBD2 matching 7 bases. Source material: blood. The receptor was isolated from a woman younger than 35 with Graves' ophthalmopathy. The chain's CDR3 is CASSLREPLGGNEQFF. Written as DNA, the CDR3 is TGTGCCAGCAGCTTAAGGGAGCCGCTCGGGGGGAATGAGCAGTTCTTC.